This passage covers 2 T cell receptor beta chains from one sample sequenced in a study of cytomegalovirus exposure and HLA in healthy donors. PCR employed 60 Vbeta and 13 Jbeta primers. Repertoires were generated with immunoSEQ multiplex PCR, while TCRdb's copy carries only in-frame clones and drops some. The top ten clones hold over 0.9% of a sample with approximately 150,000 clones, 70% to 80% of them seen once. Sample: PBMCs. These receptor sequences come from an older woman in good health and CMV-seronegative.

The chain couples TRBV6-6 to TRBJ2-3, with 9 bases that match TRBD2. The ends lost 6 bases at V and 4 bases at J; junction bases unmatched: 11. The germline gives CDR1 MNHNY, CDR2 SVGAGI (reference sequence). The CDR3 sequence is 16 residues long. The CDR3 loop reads CASSNPLAGLADTQYF. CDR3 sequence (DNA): TGTGCCAGCAGCAACCCCCTAGCGGGATTAGCAGATACGCAGTATTTT.

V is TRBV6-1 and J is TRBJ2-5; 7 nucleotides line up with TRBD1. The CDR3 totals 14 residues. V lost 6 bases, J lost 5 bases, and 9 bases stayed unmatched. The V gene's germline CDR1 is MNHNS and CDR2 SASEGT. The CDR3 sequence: CASRQGWLLETQYF. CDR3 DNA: TGTGCCAGCAGACAGGGGTGGCTTCTGGAGACCCAGTACTTC.